The sample holds a few counts of the clone carrying this TCR beta chain. The V gene's germline CDR1 is KGHDR and CDR2 SFDVKD. The CDR3 spans 14 residues. V trimming: 5 bases; J trimming: 5 bases; junction bases outside the gene matches: 6. The data originate from a study of blood T cells in healthy people across ages. Combining a sample-barcoded 5' primer with a J-beta primer mix, a second PCR ran for roughly 7 to 12 cycles. One entry per CDR3 protein, called by TCRdb with MiXCR from the 5' RACE reads. The table includes 750,000 or so distinct CDR3 sequences, approximately 25% detected once. Donation came from healthy Caucasian individuals in Russia who were aged roughly 6 to 95. This sample was shared with a second study, whose subject was T cells of mothers and their children. From that report: Healthy Caucasian mothers, three in number, and their six children were the donors. The study found thymic selection shapes TCR recombination output similarly in related and unrelated pairs.

The rearrangement links TRBV24-1 to TRBJ2-3, with TRBD1 matching over 7 bases. The sequenced sample consisted of blood. This clonotype originated in a boy between 10 and 17 years old in good health. The CDR3 protein is CATSGHWDRDTQYF. The DNA for the CDR3 is TGTGCCACCAGTGGTCACTGGGACAGAGATACGCAGTATTTT.